This T cell receptor beta chain derives from a study of blood T cell repertoires in COVID-19 (dated by TCRdb to the early 2020s). Regarding the study in general: Samples from collaborators originated in the United States, Italy and Spain and spanned both the acute and convalescent phases of COVID-19. The material from the prospective study consisted of cDNA or gDNA derived from T cells, B-cell-depleted T cells, or PBMCs. Deeply sampled blood TCRbeta repertoires from subjects exposed to, actively infected with, or recovered from COVID-19 were included in the dataset. A freely available public database, intended as a resource for researchers studying the immune response to SARS-CoV-2, is where the repertoires were released. Samples were obtained from the ongoing ImmuneRACE study (first 160 participants) and from 1,254 subjects provided by 6 global collaborators. A de-identified subject ID, COVID-19 status, age in years and sex were almost always included in the sample metadata. Where available, HLA class I and class II types were taken from metadata supplied by the sample provider and were not determined by assay-based typing.

The immunoSEQ Assay, a bias-controlled multiplex PCR, was used to amplify TCRbeta CDR3 regions from genomic DNA. For the original study's pipeline: Within the assay, amplification of reference gene primers was used to estimate how many nucleated cells each sample contained. To quantify the absolute abundance of each unique TCRbeta CDR3 rearrangement, sequence reads were collapsed and filtered. Productive Simpson clonality was computed per sample as the square root of Simpson's diversity index over productive rearrangements. Imported from immuneACCESS, the table was reduced by TCRdb to in-frame sequences with V and J called. These copies leave out some clones; in studies compared against another copy, an unresolved V gene accounts for under half, and the cause of the remainder is not known. The D gene and trimming were derived from the DNA, and the V and J assignments and clone size from that table. This sample has 150,000 to 200,000 clones in its table, and 80% to 90% of those were observed once. The top ten constitute about a tenth of the sample.

The CDR3 sequence holds 16 residues, the cysteine and phenylalanine included. The kept DNA is CDR3 alone, 48 bases in frame from the first base. The germline V gene (reference sequence) gives CDR1 as LGHDT and CDR2 as YNNKEL. The junction shows trimming of 1 base on V and 9 bases on J, and the gene matches do not reach 12 bases of it. Whole blood was collected in K2EDTA tubes by collaborating institutions according to the institutions' own protocols. For TCRbeta analysis, collaborator samples were shipped as frozen whole blood, as isolated PBMCs, or as DNA extracted from either sample type. The full study reports these points: Clinical and demographic metadata were provided uncurated, with the amount varying by source and participant.

As regards this clone: Its recognized antigen is unknown. Within one base of it there is no much larger clone, and no base qualities were kept.

Input material: peripheral blood. The origin of this receptor is a human donor in a cohort sampled during active COVID-19. Recombination connected TRBV3-1 (or the pseudogene TRBV3-2) to TRBJ2-1; the central 7 bases match TRBD2. The CDR3 loop reads CASSQGGGTPSGEQFF. The bases are TGTGCCAGCAGCCAAGGGGGGGGGACTCCCTCCGGTGAGCAGTTCTTC.